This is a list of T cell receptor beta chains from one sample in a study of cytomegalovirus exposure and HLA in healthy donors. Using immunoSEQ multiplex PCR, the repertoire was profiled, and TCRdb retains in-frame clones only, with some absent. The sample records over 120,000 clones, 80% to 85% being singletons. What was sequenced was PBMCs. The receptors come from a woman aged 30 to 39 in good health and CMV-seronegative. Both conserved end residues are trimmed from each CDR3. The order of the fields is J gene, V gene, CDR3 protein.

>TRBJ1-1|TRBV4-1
ASSPQTDTEAF
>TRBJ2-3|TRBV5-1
ASSPGGTSTDTQY
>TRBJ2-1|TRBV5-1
ASSAGTSGTFEQF
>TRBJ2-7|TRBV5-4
ASSPGSRAGFYEQY
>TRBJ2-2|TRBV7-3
ASSLYSHTGELF
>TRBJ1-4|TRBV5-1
ASSLDKLATNEKLF
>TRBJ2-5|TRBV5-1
ASSLDRAETQY
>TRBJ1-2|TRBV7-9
ASSLSRGVGYT
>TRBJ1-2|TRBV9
ASSTSDRNHGYT
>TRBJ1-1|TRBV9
ASSPLRTGNTEAF
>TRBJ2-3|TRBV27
ASILLRTGTSPDTQY
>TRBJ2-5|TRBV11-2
ASSLKTGKETQY
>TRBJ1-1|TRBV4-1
ASSQGYPDRLNTEAF
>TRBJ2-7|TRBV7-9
ASRPGLQGYEQY
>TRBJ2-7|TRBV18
ASSGGVSYEQY
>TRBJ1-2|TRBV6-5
ASSYWGDGYT
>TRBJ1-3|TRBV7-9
ASSLRAATGGRTIY
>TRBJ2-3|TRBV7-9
ASSLPGTRGHTDTQY
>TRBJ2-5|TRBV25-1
ASSESVPGQRETQY
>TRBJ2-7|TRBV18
ASSQQGRTYEQY
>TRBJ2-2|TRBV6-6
ASCGTGSTLF
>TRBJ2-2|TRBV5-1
ASSPPGRGRDTGELF
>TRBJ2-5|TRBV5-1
ASSLGQGAHETQY
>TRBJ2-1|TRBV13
ASSFGGGAPYNEQF
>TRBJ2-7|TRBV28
ASSPGYEQY
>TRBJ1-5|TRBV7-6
ASSSPRPQH